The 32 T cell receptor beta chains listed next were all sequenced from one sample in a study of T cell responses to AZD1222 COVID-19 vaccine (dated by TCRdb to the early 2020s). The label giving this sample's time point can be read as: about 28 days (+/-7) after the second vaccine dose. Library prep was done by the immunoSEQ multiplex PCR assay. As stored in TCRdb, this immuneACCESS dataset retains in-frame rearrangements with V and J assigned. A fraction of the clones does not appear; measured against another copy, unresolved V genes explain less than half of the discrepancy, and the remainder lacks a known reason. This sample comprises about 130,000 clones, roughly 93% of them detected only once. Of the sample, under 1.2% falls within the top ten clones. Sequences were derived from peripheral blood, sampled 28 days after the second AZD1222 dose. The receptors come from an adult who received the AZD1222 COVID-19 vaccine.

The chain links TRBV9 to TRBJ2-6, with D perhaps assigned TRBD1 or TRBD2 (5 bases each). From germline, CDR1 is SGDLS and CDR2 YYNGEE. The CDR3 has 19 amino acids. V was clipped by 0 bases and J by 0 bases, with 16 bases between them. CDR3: CASSVDPGLEVSGANVLTF. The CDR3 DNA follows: TGTGCCAGCAGCGTAGATCCGGGGCTCGAGGTCTCTGGGGCCAACGTCCTGACTTTC.

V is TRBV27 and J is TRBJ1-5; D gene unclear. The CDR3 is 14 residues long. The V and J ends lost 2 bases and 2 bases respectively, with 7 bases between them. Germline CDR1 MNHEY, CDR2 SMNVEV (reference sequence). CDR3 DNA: TGTGCCAGCAGTTTAAGGCAAGGCAATCAGCCCCAGCATTTT. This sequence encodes CASSLRQGNQPQHF.

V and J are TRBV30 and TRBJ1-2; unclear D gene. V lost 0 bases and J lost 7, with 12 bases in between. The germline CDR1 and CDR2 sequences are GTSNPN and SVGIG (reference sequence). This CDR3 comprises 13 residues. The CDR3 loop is CAWSVTGEGGYTF. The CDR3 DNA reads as TGTGCCTGGAGTGTAACTGGAGAGGGTGGCTACACCTTC.

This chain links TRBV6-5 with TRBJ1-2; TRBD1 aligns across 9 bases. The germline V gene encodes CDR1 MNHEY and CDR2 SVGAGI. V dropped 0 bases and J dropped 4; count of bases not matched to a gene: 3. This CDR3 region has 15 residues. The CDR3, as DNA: TGTGCCAGCAGTTACTCCGGGACAGGGCGCTATGGCTACACCTTC. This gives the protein CASSYSGTGRYGYTF.

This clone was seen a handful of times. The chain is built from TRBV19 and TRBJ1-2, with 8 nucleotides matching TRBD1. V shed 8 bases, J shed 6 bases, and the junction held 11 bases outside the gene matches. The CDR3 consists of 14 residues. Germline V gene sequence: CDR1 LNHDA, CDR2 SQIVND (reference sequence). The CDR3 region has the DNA TGTGCCAGTCACCAGGGGGCGAGGAGTCATGGCTACACCTTC. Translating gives CASHQGARSHGYTF.

The CDR3 sequence: CASSLDLGNTDTQYF. The CDR3, as DNA: TGTGCCAGCAGCTTAGATCTGGGGAACACAGATACGCAGTATTTT. This chain connects TRBV7-9 to TRBJ2-3; no firm D call. The V and J ends lost 1 base and 2 bases respectively, with 10 bases between them. The length of the CDR3 is 15 residues. Germline V gene lookup returns CDR1 SEHNR and CDR2 FQNEAQ (reference sequence).

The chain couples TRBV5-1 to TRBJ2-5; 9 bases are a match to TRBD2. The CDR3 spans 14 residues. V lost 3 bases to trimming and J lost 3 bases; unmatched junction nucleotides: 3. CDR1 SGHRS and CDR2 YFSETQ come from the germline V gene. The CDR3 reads CASSSGLAEETQYF. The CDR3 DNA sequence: TGCGCCAGCAGCTCGGGACTAGCCGAAGAGACCCAGTACTTC.

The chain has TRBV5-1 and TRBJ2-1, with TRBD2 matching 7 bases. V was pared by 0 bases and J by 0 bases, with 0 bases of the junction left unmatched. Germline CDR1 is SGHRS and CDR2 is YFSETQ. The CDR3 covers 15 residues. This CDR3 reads CASSLGGSSYNEQFF. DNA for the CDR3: TGCGCCAGCAGCTTGGGCGGGAGCTCCTACAATGAGCAGTTCTTC.

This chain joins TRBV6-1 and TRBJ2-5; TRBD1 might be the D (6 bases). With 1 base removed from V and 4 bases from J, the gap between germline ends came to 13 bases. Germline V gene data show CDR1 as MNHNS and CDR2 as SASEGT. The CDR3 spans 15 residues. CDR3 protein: CASSEGMGAPETQYF. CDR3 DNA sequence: TGTGCCAGCAGTGAAGGGATGGGGGCCCCAGAGACCCAGTACTTC.

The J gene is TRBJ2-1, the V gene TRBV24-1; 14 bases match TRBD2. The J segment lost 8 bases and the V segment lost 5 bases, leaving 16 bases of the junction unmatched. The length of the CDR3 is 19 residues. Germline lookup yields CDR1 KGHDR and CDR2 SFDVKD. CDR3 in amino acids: CATSGGGTSGSHLVDEQFF. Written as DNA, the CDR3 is TGTGCCACCAGTGGCGGTGGGACTAGCGGGAGCCACCTGGTCGATGAGCAGTTCTTC.

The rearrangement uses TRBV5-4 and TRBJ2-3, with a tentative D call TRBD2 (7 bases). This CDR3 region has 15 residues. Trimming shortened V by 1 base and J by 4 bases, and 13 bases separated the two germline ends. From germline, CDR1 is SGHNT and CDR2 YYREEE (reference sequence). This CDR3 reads CASSLRQGGADTQYF. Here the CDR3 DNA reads TGTGCCAGCAGCTTGCGCCAAGGGGGGGCAGATACGCAGTATTTT.

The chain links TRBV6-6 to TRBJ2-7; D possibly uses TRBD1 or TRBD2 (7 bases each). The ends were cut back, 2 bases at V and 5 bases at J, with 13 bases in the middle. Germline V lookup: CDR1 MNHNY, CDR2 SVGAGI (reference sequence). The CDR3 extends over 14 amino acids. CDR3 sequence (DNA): TGTGCCAGCAGTTACACGCAGGGGGGGAACGAGCAGTACTTC. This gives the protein CASSYTQGGNEQYF.

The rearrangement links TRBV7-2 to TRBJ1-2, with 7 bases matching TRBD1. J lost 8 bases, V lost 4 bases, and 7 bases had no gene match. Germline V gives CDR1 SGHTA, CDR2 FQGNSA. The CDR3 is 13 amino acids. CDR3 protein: CASSSTGDRGYTF. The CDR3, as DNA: TGTGCCAGCAGCTCCACAGGGGATCGAGGCTACACCTTC.

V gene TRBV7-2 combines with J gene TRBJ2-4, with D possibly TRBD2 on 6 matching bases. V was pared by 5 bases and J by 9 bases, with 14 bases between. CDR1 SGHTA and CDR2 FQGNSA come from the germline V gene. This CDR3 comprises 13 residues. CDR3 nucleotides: TGTGCCAGCAGCGTAGACTCCGGGGGCATTCAGTACTTC. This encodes CASSVDSGGIQYF.

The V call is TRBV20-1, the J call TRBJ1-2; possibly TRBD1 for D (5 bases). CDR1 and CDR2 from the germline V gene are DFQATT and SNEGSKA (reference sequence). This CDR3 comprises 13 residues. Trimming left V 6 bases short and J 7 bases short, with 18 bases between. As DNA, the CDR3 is TGCAGTGCCAGTCAGGGAGTACGGACTGGCTACACCTTC. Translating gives CSASQGVRTGYTF.

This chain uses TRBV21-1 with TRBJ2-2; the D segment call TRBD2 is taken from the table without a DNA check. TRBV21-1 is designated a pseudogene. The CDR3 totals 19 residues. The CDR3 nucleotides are TGTGCCAGCAGCAAAGATAAACCCGTGCATCGTGGTAAGCCCGGGGAGCTGTTTTTT. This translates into CASSKDKPVHRGKPGELFF.

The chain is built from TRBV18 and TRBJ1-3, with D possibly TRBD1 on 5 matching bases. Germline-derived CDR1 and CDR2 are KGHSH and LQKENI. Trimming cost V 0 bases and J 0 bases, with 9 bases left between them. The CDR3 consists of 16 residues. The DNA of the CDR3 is TGTGCCAGCTCACCACCTTCAGGGAGCTCTGGAAACACCATATATTTT. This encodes CASSPPSGSSGNTIYF.

The CDR3 here is CASSPTVGGLPEQYF. The CDR3 DNA sequence: TGTGCCAGCAGTCCTACGGTGGGGGGGTTACCCGAGCAGTACTTC. The chain employs TRBV6-4 and TRBJ2-7; 7 bases are a match to TRBD2. The CDR3 totals 15 residues. The V gene's germline CDR1 is MRHNA and CDR2 SNTAGT. V shed 5 bases and J 6 bases; nucleotides not matched to a gene: 13.

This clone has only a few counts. The CDR3 region is CASSPYPNEQFF. Written as DNA, the CDR3 is TGTGCCAGTAGCCCCTATCCGAATGAGCAGTTCTTC. This sequence joins TRBV19 and TRBJ2-1; D unclear. Trimming stripped 6 bases from V and 7 bases from J, with 10 bases between. This CDR3 is built from 12 residues. The germline CDR1 and CDR2 sequences are LNHDA and SQIVND (reference sequence).

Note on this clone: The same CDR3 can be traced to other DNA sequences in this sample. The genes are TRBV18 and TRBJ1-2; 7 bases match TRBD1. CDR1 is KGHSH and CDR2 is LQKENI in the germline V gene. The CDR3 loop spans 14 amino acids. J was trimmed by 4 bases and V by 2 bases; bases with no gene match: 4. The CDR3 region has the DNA TGTGCCAGCTCACCAGTCAGGGGGGGCTATGGCTACACCTTC. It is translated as CASSPVRGGYGYTF.

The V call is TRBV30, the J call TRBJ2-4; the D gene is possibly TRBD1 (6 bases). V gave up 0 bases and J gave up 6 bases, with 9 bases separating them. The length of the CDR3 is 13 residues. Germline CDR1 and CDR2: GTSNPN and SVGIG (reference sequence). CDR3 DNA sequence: TGTGCCTGGAGTGTAACAGGGAGAAACATTCAGTACTTC. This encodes CAWSVTGRNIQYF.

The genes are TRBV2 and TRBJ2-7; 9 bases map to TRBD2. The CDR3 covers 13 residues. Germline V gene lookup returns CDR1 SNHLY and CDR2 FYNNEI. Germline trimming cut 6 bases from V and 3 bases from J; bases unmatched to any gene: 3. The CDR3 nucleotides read TGTGCCAGCAGGGCTAGCGGGGACTACGAGCAGTACTTC. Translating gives CASRASGDYEQYF. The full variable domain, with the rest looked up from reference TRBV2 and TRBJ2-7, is EPEVTQTPSHQVTQMGQEVILRCVPISNHLYFYWYRQILGQKVEFLVSFYNNEISEKSEIFDDQFSVERPDGSNFTLKIRSTKLEDSAMYFCASRASGDYEQYFGPGTRLTVT.

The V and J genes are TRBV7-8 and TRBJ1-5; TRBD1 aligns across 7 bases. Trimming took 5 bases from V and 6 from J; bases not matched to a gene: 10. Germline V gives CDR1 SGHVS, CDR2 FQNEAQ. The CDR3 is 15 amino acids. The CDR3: CASSLQPRDSQPQHF. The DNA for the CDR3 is TGTGCCAGCAGCCTCCAGCCCCGGGACAGTCAGCCCCAGCATTTT.

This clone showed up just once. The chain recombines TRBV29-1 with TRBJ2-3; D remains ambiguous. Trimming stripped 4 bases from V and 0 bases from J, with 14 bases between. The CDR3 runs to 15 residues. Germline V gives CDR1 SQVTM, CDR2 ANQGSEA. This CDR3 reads CSVVSPMTSTDTQYF. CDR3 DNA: TGCAGCGTTGTTTCCCCCATGACTAGCACAGATACGCAGTATTTT.

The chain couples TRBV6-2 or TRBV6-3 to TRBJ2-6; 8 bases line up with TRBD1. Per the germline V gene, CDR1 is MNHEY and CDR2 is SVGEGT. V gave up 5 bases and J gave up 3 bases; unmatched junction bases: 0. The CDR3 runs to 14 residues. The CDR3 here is CASSGQGGANVLTF. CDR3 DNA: TGTGCCAGCAGTGGACAGGGTGGGGCCAACGTCCTGACTTTC.

CDR3 nucleotide sequence: TGTGCCAGCAGCTTCGACCTGGGACAGGGGGCCGAGAATGAAAAACTGTTTTTT. It encodes CASSFDLGQGAENEKLFF. This chain links TRBV5-6 with TRBJ1-4, with TRBD1 identical over 12 bases. V shed 2 bases and J 5 bases; nucleotides not matched to a gene: 10. The CDR3 consists of 18 residues. Germline-derived CDR1 and CDR2 are SGHDT and YYEEEE.

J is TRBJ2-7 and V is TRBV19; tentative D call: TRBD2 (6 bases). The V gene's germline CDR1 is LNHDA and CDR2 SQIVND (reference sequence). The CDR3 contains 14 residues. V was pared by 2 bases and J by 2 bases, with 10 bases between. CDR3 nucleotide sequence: TGTGCCAGTAGTATACGAGCGGGTACCTACGAGCAGTACTTC. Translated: CASSIRAGTYEQYF.

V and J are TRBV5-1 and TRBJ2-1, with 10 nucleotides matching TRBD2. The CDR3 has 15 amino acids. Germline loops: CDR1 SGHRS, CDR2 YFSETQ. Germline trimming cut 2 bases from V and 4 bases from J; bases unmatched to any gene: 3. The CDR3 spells CASSFRLAGYNEQFF. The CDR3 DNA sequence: TGCGCCAGCAGCTTTAGACTAGCGGGTTACAATGAGCAGTTCTTC.

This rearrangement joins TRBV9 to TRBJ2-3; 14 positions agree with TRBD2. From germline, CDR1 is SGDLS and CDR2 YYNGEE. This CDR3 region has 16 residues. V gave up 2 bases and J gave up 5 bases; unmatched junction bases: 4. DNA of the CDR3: TGTGCCAGCAGCGTTGGGACTAGCGGGAGTCAAGATACGCAGTATTTT. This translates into CASSVGTSGSQDTQYF.

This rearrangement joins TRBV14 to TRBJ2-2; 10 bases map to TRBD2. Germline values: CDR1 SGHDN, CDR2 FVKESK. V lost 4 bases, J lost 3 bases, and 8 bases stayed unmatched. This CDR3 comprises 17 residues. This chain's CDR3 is CASSPLRTSGYTGELFF. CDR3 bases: TGTGCCAGCAGCCCCCTAAGGACTAGCGGCTACACCGGGGAGCTGTTTTTT.

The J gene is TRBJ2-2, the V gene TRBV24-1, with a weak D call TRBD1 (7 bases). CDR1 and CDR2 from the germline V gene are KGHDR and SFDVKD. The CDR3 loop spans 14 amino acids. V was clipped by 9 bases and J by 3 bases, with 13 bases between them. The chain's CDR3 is CATRGRGDTGELFF. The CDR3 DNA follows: TGTGCCACCCGGGGCAGGGGGGACACCGGGGAGCTGTTTTTT.

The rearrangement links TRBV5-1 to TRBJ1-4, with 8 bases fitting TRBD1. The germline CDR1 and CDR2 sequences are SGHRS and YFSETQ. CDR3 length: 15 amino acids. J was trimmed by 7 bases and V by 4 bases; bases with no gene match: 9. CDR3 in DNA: TGCGCCAGCAGCACCGCAGGGGGCCCCTTTGAAAAACTGTTTTTT. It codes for CASSTAGGPFEKLFF.